The 10 T cell receptor beta chains given below trace back to one sample, sequenced in a study of shared clonotypes between healthy human individuals. Naive CD8 isolation took CD45RO-negative cells positively selected for CCR7 and excluded terminally differentiated effector memory CD45RA+ cells. This table comes from immunoSEQ multiplex PCR, and its TCRdb copy is limited to in-frame clones, with some not included. Of about 2,100,000 clones detected, approximately 94% appear once; the ten largest clones hold 1.5% to 2%. Input material: naive CD8+ T cells from PBMCs. The source is a man between 18 and 35 years old in good health. Some clones in this sample may be carry-over from other donors' samples.

The V and J genes are TRBV7-8 and TRBJ2-1, with D perhaps being TRBD1 or TRBD2 (6 bases each). This CDR3 spans 14 amino acids. The V gene lost 0 bases and the J gene lost 4 bases, with 7 bases spanning the gap. Germline V gene sequence: CDR1 SGHVS, CDR2 FQNEAQ. CDR3 DNA: TGTGCCAGCAGCTTAGCAGGGGGGTACAATGAGCAGTTCTTC. As protein: CASSLAGGYNEQFF.

The chain combines TRBV20-1 with TRBJ1-2; D not resolved. Trimming removed 5 bases at V and 5 bases at J, with 9 bases between. The CDR3 spans 11 residues. Germline loops: CDR1 DFQATT, CDR2 SNEGSKA (reference sequence). The CDR3 DNA reads TGCAGTGCTGATCAGGCATATGGCTACACCTTC. Translating it yields CSADQAYGYTF.

Details on this clone: This sample includes further DNA sequences coding for the same CDR3. The rearrangement uses TRBV7-9 and TRBJ1-5, with D tentatively TRBD1 (6 bases). Germline-derived CDR1 and CDR2 are SEHNR and FQNEAQ (reference sequence). There are 13 residues in the CDR3. V was cut by 3 bases and J by 7 bases, with 10 bases left in between. The CDR3 DNA reads TGTGCCAGCAGCTTCGGGGGCATGCAGCCCCAGCATTTT. As protein: CASSFGGMQPQHF.

The chain joins TRBV9 to TRBJ2-1, with TRBD1 matching 8 bases. The germline gives CDR1 SGDLS, CDR2 YYNGEE. This CDR3 comprises 15 residues. The J segment lost 8 bases and the V segment lost 0 bases, leaving 7 bases of the junction unmatched. Written as DNA, the CDR3 is TGTGCCAGCAGCGTAGCTAGGACAGGGCACTATGAGCAGTTCTTC. It translates to CASSVARTGHYEQFF.

The CDR3: CASSPSRLYEQYF. CDR3 bases: TGTGCCAGCAGTCCCTCTCGCCTCTACGAGCAGTACTTC. The chain joins TRBV27 to TRBJ2-7, with D uncertain. The CDR3 has 13 amino acids. From germline, CDR1 is MNHEY and CDR2 SMNVEV (reference sequence). V was clipped by 5 bases and J by 3 bases, with 11 bases between them.

This clone was detected only a few times. The V call is TRBV7-9, the J call TRBJ2-2, with unresolved D. Trimming removed 11 bases at V and 6 bases at J, with 13 bases between. This CDR3 has 12 residues. Germline V gene data show CDR1 as SEHNR and CDR2 as FQNEAQ (reference sequence). The CDR3 nucleotides read TGTGCCGGTAATCGGGTGCCCGGGGAGCTGTTTTTT. Its protein is CAGNRVPGELFF.

The rearrangement joins TRBV25-1 to TRBJ2-2, with a weak D call TRBD2 (6 bases). The CDR3 spans 17 residues. V dropped 1 base and J dropped 2 bases, with 14 bases sitting between them. CDR1 is MGHDK, CDR2 SYGVNS, per germline. CDR3 DNA sequence: TGTGCCAGCAGTGAATCCCAACTAGCTGATAACACCGGGGAGCTGTTTTTT. This gives the protein CASSESQLADNTGELFF.

The rearrangement uses TRBV11-2 and TRBJ1-1; D is unresolved. V dropped 3 bases and J dropped 1 base, with 18 bases sitting between them. The CDR3 covers 17 residues. Germline V gene lookup returns CDR1 SGHAT and CDR2 FQNNGV. The CDR3 sequence is CASSFDLYSESNTEAFF. DNA of the CDR3: TGTGCCAGCAGCTTCGACCTCTACAGCGAGTCGAACACTGAAGCTTTCTTT. Drawing the rest from reference TRBV11-2 and TRBJ1-1, the complete variable domain is EAGVAQSPRYKIIEKRQSVAFWCNPISGHATLYWYQQILGQGPKLLIQFQNNGVVDDSQLPKDRFSAERLKGVDSTLKIQPAKLEDSAVYLCASSFDLYSESNTEAFFGQGTRLTVV.

The V and J genes are TRBV5-1 and TRBJ2-7; D tentatively fits TRBD1 or TRBD2 (5 bases each). V lost 2 bases, J lost 5 bases, and 14 bases lay in between. The CDR3 runs to 14 residues. Germline V gene sequence: CDR1 SGHRS, CDR2 YFSETQ. Written as DNA, the CDR3 is TGCGCCAGCAGCTTTGGGGGAGAAGGCAACGAGCAGTACTTC. The encoded protein is CASSFGGEGNEQYF.

The chain couples TRBV19 to TRBJ2-7; 7 bases fit TRBD1. Unmatched junction bases numbered 7, after V lost 4 bases and J lost 1 base. CDR1 LNHDA and CDR2 SQIVND come from the germline V gene (reference sequence). The CDR3 is 15 amino acids. This chain's CDR3 is CASSRATGLSYEQYF. The CDR3, as DNA: TGTGCCAGTAGTAGGGCGACAGGGTTGTCCTACGAGCAGTACTTC.